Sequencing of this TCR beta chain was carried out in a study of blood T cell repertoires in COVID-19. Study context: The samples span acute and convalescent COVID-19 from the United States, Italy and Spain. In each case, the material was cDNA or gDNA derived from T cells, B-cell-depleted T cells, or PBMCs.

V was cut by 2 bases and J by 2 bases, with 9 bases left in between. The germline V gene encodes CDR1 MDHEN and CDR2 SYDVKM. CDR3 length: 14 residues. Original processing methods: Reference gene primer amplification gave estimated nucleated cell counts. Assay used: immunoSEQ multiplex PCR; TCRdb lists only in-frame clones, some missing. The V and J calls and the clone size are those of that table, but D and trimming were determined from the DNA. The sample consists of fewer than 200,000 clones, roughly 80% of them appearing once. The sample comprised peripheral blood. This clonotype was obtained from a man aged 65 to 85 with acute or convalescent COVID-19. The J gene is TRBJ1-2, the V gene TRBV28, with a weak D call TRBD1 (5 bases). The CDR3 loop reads CASSLPGLNYGYTF. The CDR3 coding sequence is TGTGCCAGCAGTTTACCAGGGTTGAACTATGGCTACACCTTC.